This TCR beta chain was obtained from a study of cytomegalovirus exposure and HLA in healthy donors. Germline V gene sequence: CDR1 SGHAT, CDR2 FQDESV (reference sequence). Trimming left V 3 bases short and J 1 base short, with 9 bases between. The CDR3 is made up of 15 amino acids. This PCR relied on a set of 60 Vbeta primers and 13 Jbeta primers. This table comes from immunoSEQ multiplex PCR, and its TCRdb copy is limited to in-frame clones, with some not included. The sample lists some 150,000 clones, more than 60% occurring once. Study results and caveats: Cytomegalovirus association was listed for roughly 160 TCR beta chains. Later analysis identified 16,951 TCR beta sequences associated with HLA alleles, using a false discovery rate threshold of 0.05.

This clone was recorded a few times. The antigen is undetermined. Sequenced input: PBMCs. The V and J genes are TRBV11-1 and TRBJ2-2, with D possibly being TRBD1 (5 bases). The receptor's source is a man between 35 and 55 years old in good health and CMV-seronegative. The CDR3 reads CASSFRVGNTGELFF. The CDR3 DNA follows: TGTGCCAGCAGCTTCAGGGTCGGGAACACCGGGGAGCTGTTTTTT.